The 25 T cell receptor beta chains reported below all come from one sample, sequenced in a study of T cells in Graves' hyperthyroidism and ophthalmopathy. TCR beta CDR3 region amplification was performed from RNA transcripts. The HTBI primer set was used in a first-round RT-PCR of the TCR CDR3. A single record per CDR3 protein comes from TCRdb applying MiXCR to the multiplex PCR reads. Of roughly 840,000 distinct CDR3 sequences listed, more than 30% were seen once; the top ten hold 8% to 9%. Sequences were obtained from blood. These receptors were collected from a man younger than 35 with Graves' hyperthyroidism.

V is TRBV29-1 and J is TRBJ1-1, with TRBD1 matching over 9 bases. This CDR3 is built from 15 residues. Germline CDR1 is SQVTM and CDR2 is ANQGSEA. The trim removed 7 bases at V and 3 bases at J, leaving 12 bases unmatched. CDR3 sequence reads: CSGLRDRVSDTEAFF. For the CDR3, the DNA is TGCAGCGGCCTCCGGGACAGGGTATCGGACACTGAAGCTTTCTTT.

Ten or more counts support this clonotype. The chain employs TRBV20-1 and TRBJ2-5; D is unclear. V was shortened by 0 bases and J by 6 bases, with 8 bases between the two germline ends. Looked up from germline, CDR1 is DFQATT and CDR2 is SNEGSKA (reference sequence). The CDR3 consists of 12 residues. The CDR3: CSARDNLQTQYF. CDR3 coding DNA: TGCAGTGCTAGAGATAATCTGCAGACCCAGTACTTC.

This clonotype was seen a single time. At one boundary the junction diverges from the germline segment, which might be a read error. The rearrangement uses TRBV6-1 and TRBJ1-2; TRBD1 matches at 10 bases. From germline, CDR1 is MNHNS and CDR2 SASEGT. The CDR3 extends over 14 amino acids. CDR3 protein: CAISERDRGYGYTF. The CDR3 coding sequence is TGTGCCATCAGTGAGCGGGACAGGGGCTATGGCTACACCTTC.

The CDR3 coding sequence is TGTGCCAGTAAAAGAGCCTCTGGAAACACCATATATTTT. Protein sequence: CASKRASGNTIYF. The chain carries TRBV19 and TRBJ1-3; D uncertain. The CDR3 runs 13 residues. V was cut by 7 bases and J by 0 bases, with 7 bases left in between. The germline gives CDR1 LNHDA, CDR2 SQIVND (reference sequence).

This clonotype has a count of ten or more. The chain combines TRBV10-2 with TRBJ2-7; D gene uncertain. CDR3 length equals 12 residues. V shed 4 bases and J shed 4 bases, with 8 bases lying between them. Germline values: CDR1 WSHSY, CDR2 SAAADI. The CDR3 region is CASSGLGYEQYF. CDR3 bases: TGCGCCAGCAGTGGTCTGGGATACGAGCAGTACTTC.

The rearrangement links TRBV7-9 to TRBJ1-1, with D possibly matching TRBD1 (5 bases). CDR1 and CDR2 (germline): SEHNR, FQNEAQ (reference sequence). This CDR3 contains 15 residues. V was pared by 5 bases and J by 1 base, with 14 bases between. In DNA, the CDR3 is TGTGCCAGCAGCCCCCTGACAGCCTCGAACACTGAAGCTTTCTTT. Amino acid sequence: CASSPLTASNTEAFF.

In this sample, this clonotype turned up a few times. The chain is built from TRBV7-2 and TRBJ2-5; TRBD2 agrees at 9 bases. CDR1 SGHTA and CDR2 FQGNSA come from the germline V gene. V lost 4 bases to trimming and J lost 5 bases; unmatched junction nucleotides: 11. This CDR3 contains 16 residues. DNA of the CDR3: TGTGCCAGCAGCTGGGGGACTAGCCCAACGAAGGAGACCCAGTACTTC. As protein: CASSWGTSPTKETQYF.

The gene calls are TRBV6-5 and TRBJ2-7; D is unresolved. In germline, CDR1 is MNHEY, CDR2 SVGAGI. Trimming removed 2 bases from V and 4 bases from J, with 6 bases in between. This CDR3 contains 12 residues. The CDR3 region has the DNA TGTGCCAGCAGTTACGAGGTATACGAGCAGTACTTC. It yields the protein CASSYEVYEQYF.

The gene calls are TRBV7-2 and TRBJ2-7; a possible D gene is TRBD1 (6 bases). The germline CDR1 and CDR2 sequences are SGHTA and FQGNSA. The ends were cut back, 7 bases at V and 5 bases at J, with 12 bases in the middle. The CDR3 runs 12 residues. The CDR3 spells CASNKGVHEQYF. In DNA, the CDR3 is TGTGCCAGCAATAAGGGGGTTCACGAGCAGTACTTC.

This clonotype was detected a few times. The rearrangement joins TRBV12-3 or TRBV12-4 to TRBJ1-3; unclear D gene. V was shortened by 7 bases and J by 1 base, with 14 bases between the two germline ends. The CDR3 is 15 amino acids. This chain's CDR3 is CASTKGDASGNTIYF. The CDR3 bases are TGTGCCAGCACAAAGGGAGACGCGTCTGGAAACACCATATATTTT.

This clonotype showed up many times. This sequence joins TRBV19 and TRBJ1-2; TRBD1 matches 7 bases. CDR3 length: 14 residues. V lost 5 bases, J lost 5 bases, and 8 bases stayed unmatched. Germline CDR1 is LNHDA and CDR2 is SQIVND (reference sequence). CDR3 nucleotides: TGTGCCAGTAGTCGAGCCGGGACAGAGTATGGCTACACCTTC. Encoded protein: CASSRAGTEYGYTF.

This rearrangement joins TRBV5-1 to TRBJ2-2; TRBD1 matches 7 bases. The V gene's germline CDR1 is SGHRS and CDR2 YFSETQ. This CDR3 comprises 15 residues. Germline trimming cut 4 bases from V and 8 bases from J; bases unmatched to any gene: 11. DNA for the CDR3: TGCGCCAGCAGCATCACTCGACAGGGCGTGGGGGAGCTGTTTTTT. Its translation is CASSITRQGVGELFF.

The chain links TRBV24-1 to TRBJ1-2, with 7 bases fitting TRBD1. Germline assignment: CDR1 KGHDR and CDR2 SFDVKD. The CDR3 totals 15 residues. V dropped 11 bases and J dropped 0; count of bases not matched to a gene: 11. The CDR3 reads CASRPPGQTNYGYTF. The CDR3 coding sequence is TGTGCCAGCAGGCCCCCGGGACAGACTAACTATGGCTACACCTTC.

The chain combines TRBV7-2 with TRBJ1-4; 12 nucleotides line up with TRBD1. Losses at the gene ends were 4 bases for V and 7 bases for J; bases not matched to a gene: 7. This CDR3 region has 16 residues. Germline CDR1 reads SGHTA; CDR2 reads FQGNSA. The CDR3 bases are TGTGCCAGCAGCTGGGACAGGGGGCCATATTCTGAAAAACTGTTTTTT. As protein: CASSWDRGPYSEKLFF.

About this clonotype: At one end the junction does not follow the germline gene, possibly because of a read error. The chain recombines TRBV7-9 with TRBJ2-7; D not resolved. The CDR3 is made up of 14 amino acids. Germline V lookup: CDR1 SEHNR, CDR2 FQNEAQ (reference sequence). CDR3 sequence reads: CASSQDLSYYEQYF. In nucleotides, the CDR3 is TGCGCCAGCAGCCAAGATCTGAGCTACTACGAGCAGTACTTC.

DNA of the CDR3: TGCAGCGTTGGGGTTGACACTGAAGCTTTCTTT. Encoded protein: CSVGVDTEAFF. The J gene is TRBJ1-1, the V gene TRBV29-1; D gene ambiguous. Germline CDR1 is SQVTM and CDR2 is ANQGSEA. V lost 4 bases to trimming and J lost 3 bases, with 6 bases between them. The CDR3 extends over 11 amino acids.

To note about this clonotype: The junction differs from germline at one of its ends, possibly a read error. The CDR3 DNA is TGTGCCAGCAGTGAAGTGAGCTCTGGGGCCAACGTCCTGACTTTC. The encoded protein is CASSEVSSGANVLTF. The rearrangement links TRBV4-1 to TRBJ2-6, with D uncertain. This CDR3 region has 15 residues. Germline V gene data show CDR1 as MGHRA and CDR2 as YSYEKL.

Remarks on this clonotype: A read error may be the cause here, since a much bigger clone is one base away. The chain combines TRBV12-3 or TRBV12-4 with TRBJ1-4; no definite D call. V gave up 8 bases and J gave up 8 bases, with 9 bases separating them. This CDR3 is 11 amino acids long. The CDR3 is CASQEEEKLFF. The CDR3 coding sequence is TGTGCCAGCCAGGAGGAGGAAAAACTGTTTTTT.

Concerning this clonotype itself: A read error is possible here, since a much larger clone lies one base away. This chain links TRBV25-1 with TRBJ1-1; D remains ambiguous. Germline V gene sequence: CDR1 MGHDK, CDR2 SYGVNS. Between the trimmed V and J ends, which lost 6 bases and 7 bases, there was a span of 6 bases. The CDR3 loop spans 10 amino acids. The DNA of the CDR3 is TGTGCCAGCAGAGACGTTGAAGCTTTCTTT. It specifies CASRDVEAFF.

This clonotype has at least ten counts. This chain links TRBV7-9 with TRBJ1-1; D is undetermined. Germline CDR1 and CDR2: SEHNR and FQNEAQ (reference sequence). The CDR3 contains 12 residues. CDR3 bases: TGTGCTTACTCAACTTGGGGCACTGAAGCTTTCTTT. This sequence encodes CAYSTWGTEAFF.

The genes are TRBV12-3 or TRBV12-4 and TRBJ2-5; 9 positions agree with TRBD1. The CDR3 extends over 15 amino acids. V was pared by 3 bases and J by 5 bases, with 7 bases of the junction left unmatched. The CDR3 sequence: CASSFDRGGWETQYF. DNA of the CDR3: TGTGCCAGCAGTTTCGACAGGGGGGGGTGGGAGACCCAGTACTTC.

This clonotype was seen more than once but under ten times. This sequence joins TRBV7-8 and TRBJ1-1; D is unresolved. The V gene lost 0 bases and the J gene lost 7 bases, with 12 bases spanning the gap. Germline V gene data show CDR1 as SGHVS and CDR2 as FQNEAQ. The CDR3 contains 14 residues. CDR3: CASSLANFGNEAFF. The CDR3 DNA sequence: TGTGCCAGCAGCTTAGCGAATTTCGGGAATGAAGCTTTCTTT.

The chain links TRBV15 to TRBJ2-6; 8 bases are a match to TRBD1. The CDR3 length is 18 residues. The junction had 9 bases not matched to a gene; V was cut back by 3 bases and J by 2 bases. Germline V gives CDR1 LNHNV, CDR2 YYDKDF (reference sequence). The CDR3 is CATSSVSAGGAGANVLTF. In DNA, the CDR3 is TGTGCCACCAGCAGCGTATCGGCAGGGGGCGCTGGGGCCAACGTCCTGACTTTC. Looking up the rest from reference TRBV15 and TRBJ2-6 gives the full variable domain: DAMVIQNPRYQVTQFGKPVTLSCSQTLNHNVMYWYQQKSSQAPKLLFHYYDKDFNNEADTPDNFQSRRPNTSFCFLDIRSPGLGDTAMYLCATSSVSAGGAGANVLTFGAGSRLTVL.

This clonotype was observed once. CDR3 bases: TGTGCCAGCAGCGCCCCGGGACAGGCTAACTATGGCTACACCTTC. Amino acid sequence: CASSAPGQANYGYTF. The rearrangement uses TRBV5-6 and TRBJ1-2, with TRBD1 matching over 8 bases. The J segment lost 0 bases and the V segment lost 4 bases, leaving 5 bases of the junction unmatched. Looked up from germline, CDR1 is SGHDT and CDR2 is YYEEEE. This CDR3 is 15 amino acids long.

This clonotype was found a few times. The CDR3 coding sequence is TGTGCCAGCAGCAAACAGGGGGAACACACTGAAGCTTTCTTT. As protein: CASSKQGEHTEAFF. This chain connects TRBV6-5 to TRBJ1-1; 8 bases line up with TRBD1. The CDR3 runs 14 residues. From germline, CDR1 is MNHEY and CDR2 SVGAGI. Unmatched junction bases numbered 6, after V lost 6 bases and J lost 3 bases.